Listed below are T cell receptor beta chains from one sample, sequenced in a study of blood T cell repertoires in COVID-19. TCRdb's table, derived via immunoSEQ multiplex PCR, lists solely in-frame clones and lacks some. The sample has approximately 110,000 clones, 88% seen once. The sample consisted of peripheral blood. The receptors were gathered from a woman between 45 and 60 years old with active or convalescent COVID-19. Both conserved end residues are part of each CDR3. Each record gives: J gene, V gene, CDR3 length, clone size, D gene, CDR3 DNA, CDR3 protein. D genes are given only for firm matches. Part of the rows lack a size; the others show once, few, many or a class for expanded clones.

TRBJ2-5 | TRBV5-4 | 15 | . | . | TGTGCCAGCAGCTTTCCTCTATTAAGGGGGGAGACCCAGTACTTC | CASSFPLLRGETQYF
TRBJ1-2 | TRBV6-5 | 15 | once | TRBD1 | TGTGCCAGCAGTTCGCGACAGGGACGGTACTATGGCTACACCTTC | CASSSRQGRYYGYTF
TRBJ2-3 | TRBV19 | 17 | few | TRBD1 | TGTGCCAGTAGTACCACAGGACAGGGGGTTCGCACAGATACGCAGTATTTT | CASSTTGQGVRTDTQYF
TRBJ2-1 | TRBV4-3 | 16 | . | TRBD2 | TGCGCCAGCAGCCAAGAGGGCGGGAGGGCCTTTAATGAGCAGTTCTTC | CASSQEGGRAFNEQFF
TRBJ2-2 | TRBV4-3 | 15 | once | . | TGCGCCAGCAGCCAGAGGCTGCTCCAGACCGGGGAGCTGTTTTTT | CASSQRLLQTGELFF
TRBJ2-1 | TRBV9 | 14 | . | . | TGTGCCAGCAGCGTAGTTAGCTCCTACAATGAGCAGTTCTTC | CASSVVSSYNEQFF
TRBJ1-6 | TRBV7-8 | 16 | . | TRBD1 | TGTGCCAGCAGCACCGTGGGGACAGTTTATAATTCACCCCTCCACTTT | CASSTVGTVYNSPLHF
TRBJ1-3 | TRBV4-3 | 17 | . | TRBD1 | TGCGCCAGCAGCGAAGCCTCACAGGGGAGAGCGGGAAACACCATATATTTT | CASSEASQGRAGNTIYF
TRBJ2-2 | TRBV5-1 | 14 | . | . | TGCGCCAGCAGCTTGGATTCGGGGACCGGGGAGCTGTTTTTT | CASSLDSGTGELFF
TRBJ1-1 | TRBV10-2 | 14 | . | . | TGCGCCAGCAGTGAGGCGGGGGCAAGAACTGAAGCTTTCTTT | CASSEAGARTEAFF
TRBJ1-1 | TRBV7-2 | 15 | . | TRBD1 | TGTGCCAGCAGCTTAGGCAGGGGGACGAACACTGAAGCTTTCTTT | CASSLGRGTNTEAFF
TRBJ2-5 | TRBV2 | 20 | . | TRBD1 | TGTGCCAGCAGCCAGCCCTTTACCGGGACAGAGGACCCCGTGAGCGAGACCCAGTACTTC | CASSQPFTGTEDPVSETQYF
TRBJ1-2 | TRBV13 | 15 | . | . | TGTGCCAGCAGCTCAGGAGGGGAACAGTACTATGGCTACACCTTC | CASSSGGEQYYGYTF
TRBJ2-7 | TRBV28 | 16 | few | . | TGTGCCAGCAGTCCCATGAGAGCGAGGATCACCTACGAGCAGTACTTC | CASSPMRARITYEQYF
TRBJ2-1 | TRBV5-4 | 11 | . | . | TGTGCCAGCAGCTTGGAACTAGAGCAGTTCTTC | CASSLELEQFF
TRBJ2-6 | TRBV7-2 | 17 | . | . | TGTGCCAGCAGCGTGACTTCTGGAGCGCCTGGGGCCAACGTCCTGACTTTC | CASSVTSGAPGANVLTF
TRBJ2-2 | TRBV11-3 | 15 | . | TRBD1 | TGTGCCAGCAGCTACGACAGGGCGGACACCGGGGAGCTGTTTTTT | CASSYDRADTGELFF
TRBJ2-7 | TRBV28 | 15 | . | . | TGTGCCAGCAGTTTTGAGGGCCCACCCCGCTACGAGCAGTACTTC | CASSFEGPPRYEQYF